What follows are 10 T cell receptor beta chains derived from one specimen sequenced in a study of Graves' ophthalmopathy and Graves' hyperthyroidism. Investigators amplified TCR beta CDR3 regions from RNA transcripts. Second-round multiplex PCR came after a first-round RT-PCR that employed HTBI primers. TCRdb reprocessed the multiplex PCR reads with MiXCR, giving one entry per CDR3 protein. Of 500,000 to 700,000 distinct CDR3 sequences listed, roughly 20% are singletons. The sample consisted of peripheral blood. All receptors come from a woman aged 18-30 years with stable Graves' hyperthyroidism. Some clones in this sample may be carry-over from other donors' samples.

This clonotype was found many times. This chain links TRBV6-2 or TRBV6-3 with TRBJ2-7, with 8 bases lining up with TRBD1. V trimming: 2 bases; J trimming: 2 bases; junction bases outside the gene matches: 14. This CDR3 contains 18 residues. Looked up from germline, CDR1 is MNHEY and CDR2 is SVGEGT. CDR3 loop: CASSYASPRTGRPYEQYF. The CDR3 nucleotides read TGTGCCAGCAGTTACGCTTCGCCTCGGACAGGGCGTCCCTACGAGCAGTACTTC.

This clonotype has ten or more counts. One end of the junction does not line up with germline, which may come from a read error. V gene TRBV4-1 combines with J gene TRBJ2-7; TRBD1 agrees at 8 bases. This CDR3 has 15 amino acids. Per the germline V gene, CDR1 is MGHRA and CDR2 is YSYEKL. CDR3 amino acids: CASSQEGGRGREQYF. The CDR3 DNA reads TGCGCCAGCAGTCAAGAGGGGGGCAGGGGGCGAGAGCAGTACTTC.

This clonotype was recorded at least ten times. This sequence joins TRBV5-1 and TRBJ1-2; 10 nucleotides match TRBD1. Germline V gene sequence: CDR1 SGHRS, CDR2 YFSETQ. The ends lost 4 bases at V and 8 bases at J; junction bases unmatched: 5. The length of the CDR3 is 13 residues. The DNA of the CDR3 is TGCGCCAGCAGCCTAGGGACAGGGGAAGGCTACACCTTC. Protein product: CASSLGTGEGYTF.

The chain links TRBV5-1 to TRBJ2-7; D is uncertain. Germline V gene data show CDR1 as SGHRS and CDR2 as YFSETQ. CDR3 length equals 13 residues. V gave up 4 bases and J gave up 2 bases, with 10 bases separating them. CDR3 region: CASSDVVTYEQYF. CDR3 sequence (DNA): TGCGCCAGCAGCGATGTCGTTACCTACGAGCAGTACTTC.

This clonotype was seen ten or more times. V usage is TRBV6-5 and J usage is TRBJ2-4, with D tentatively TRBD2 (6 bases). The V gene's germline CDR1 is MNHEY and CDR2 SVGAGI. The CDR3 loop spans 16 amino acids. Trimming took off 10 bases at V and 0 bases at J, with 19 bases between the two ends. The CDR3 loop is CANIPPGGLAKNIQYF. Written as DNA, the CDR3 is TGTGCCAACATTCCTCCCGGGGGACTAGCCAAAAACATTCAGTACTTC.

Ten or more counts support this clonotype. The V gene is TRBV6-1, the J gene TRBJ1-5; D gene uncertain. The CDR3 runs to 13 residues. V was trimmed by 3 bases and J by 3 bases, leaving 6 bases between them. CDR1 and CDR2 from the germline V gene are MNHNS and SASEGT. The CDR3 region has the DNA TGTGCCAGCAGTGAGGGTGACAATCAGCCCCAGCATTTT. Translated: CASSEGDNQPQHF.

The CDR3: CASSDRDTRNQPQHF. The CDR3 DNA sequence: TGTGCCAGCAGTGACCGGGACACTCGCAATCAGCCCCAGCATTTT. The genes are TRBV6-1 and TRBJ1-5, with D tentatively TRBD1 (6 bases). The CDR3 runs 15 residues. Looked up from germline, CDR1 is MNHNS and CDR2 is SASEGT. The germline V and J ends were trimmed by 3 bases and 2 bases, with 11 bases remaining between them.

The chain links TRBV19 to TRBJ1-5, with D perhaps TRBD1 (5 bases). The V end was cut by 7 bases, the J end by 3 bases, with 16 bases between. The germline gives CDR1 LNHDA, CDR2 SQIVND (reference sequence). CDR3 length equals 15 residues. The CDR3 region is CASTATSGSNQPQHF. CDR3 DNA sequence: TGTGCCAGTACCGCCACTTCAGGGTCCAATCAGCCCCAGCATTTT.

This sequence joins TRBV6-1 and TRBJ2-5; weak D call: TRBD1 (6 bases). The CDR3 loop spans 15 amino acids. Deletions cut 6 bases from V and 2 bases from J, with 16 bases between. Per germline, CDR1 MNHNS and CDR2 SASEGT. The CDR3 nucleotides are TGTGCCAGCAGCCAGGGACACCCTACGCAAGAGACCCAGTACTTC. Translation gives CASSQGHPTQETQYF.

This clonotype was detected ten times or more. This chain uses TRBV12-3 or TRBV12-4 with TRBJ1-1, with D possibly being TRBD1 (6 bases). The CDR3 runs to 14 residues. V dropped 6 bases and J dropped 4 bases, with 15 bases sitting between them. The CDR3 region is CASRDQGRVTEAFF. CDR3 bases: TGTGCCAGCAGGGACCAGGGGAGGGTCACTGAAGCTTTCTTT.